These T cell receptor beta chains were read from a single sample in a study of Tregs in tolerant kidney transplant recipients. Measured with immunoSEQ multiplex PCR; TCRdb has only the in-frame clones, and not every one. The sample carries under 20,000 clones, roughly four fifths recorded once. Sequenced input: Tregs from blood. Receptor source: a human donor in good health. Both conserved end residues are part of each CDR3. The order of the fields is clone size, V gene, J gene, D gene, CDR3 DNA, CDR3 protein. The D gene is left open where the match is weak. Size is omitted from some rows. Given values are once, few, many or a class for expanded clones.

.	TRBV13	TRBJ2-5	.	TGTGCCAGCAGCTTAAAGACAGCCCAAGAGACCCAGTACTTC	CASSLKTAQETQYF
.	TRBV11-2	TRBJ2-7	.	TGTGCCAGCAGCCCGGTCAATCGTCGGTCCACATACGAGCAGTACTTC	CASSPVNRRSTYEQYF
.	TRBV6-5	TRBJ2-3	TRBD2	TGTGCCAGCACCTTAGCGGGAGAGTCAGATACGCAGTATTTT	CASTLAGESDTQYF
.	TRBV5-4	TRBJ2-7	.	TGTGCCAGCAGCTTGGTTGCGGCCTCCAGCTCCTACGAGCAGTACTTC	CASSLVAASSSYEQYF
medium-sized	TRBV6-1	TRBJ1-5	.	TGTGCCAGCAGTCCCTTGGGGCTGGATCAGCCCCAGCATTTT	CASSPLGLDQPQHF
.	TRBV7-2	TRBJ2-1	TRBD1	TGTGCCAGCAGCGTCACAGGGGGTGAGCAGTTCTTC	CASSVTGGEQFF
once	TRBV18	TRBJ1-1	.	TGTGCCAGCTCACGTGGTAACGCTGAAGCTTTTTTT	CASSRGNAEAFF
.	TRBV2	TRBJ2-3	.	TGTGCCACCGAAAAGAAGGGGCTTACGCAGTATTTT	CATEKKGLTQYF
.	TRBV14	TRBJ2-1	TRBD2	TGTGCCAGCAGTCTACCGGGACTAGCAAGGTTCTTC	CASSLPGLARFF
.	TRBV10-3	TRBJ2-1	TRBD2	TGTGCCATCAGTGCCCCGAGGGCGGGAGGGGGGTACAATGAGCAGTTCTTC	CAISAPRAGGGYNEQFF
few	TRBV7-2	TRBJ1-2	.	TGTGCCAGCAGCTTAGGGCTAGGGGACTTGGGGGTCTATGGCTACACCTTC	CASSLGLGDLGVYGYTF
.	TRBV6-1	TRBJ2-1	.	TGTGCCAGCAGTGAAAGGGGTGGGTGGAATGAGCAGTTCTTC	CASSERGGWNEQFF
.	TRBV6-1	TRBJ2-5	.	TGTGCCAGCAGGGAAATCGACAGGGAGACCCAGTACTTC	CASREIDRETQYF
.	TRBV29-1	TRBJ2-7	TRBD1	TGCAGCGTTGAAGAGGCAGGGGGCGGCTACGAGCAGTACTTC	CSVEEAGGGYEQYF
.	TRBV5-1	TRBJ1-1	.	TGCGCCAGCAGCTTGGGAGGTATCGGGAACACTGAAGCTTTCTTT	CASSLGGIGNTEAFF
.	TRBV30	TRBJ2-7	TRBD1	TGTGCCTTGACAGGGGGCATTTACGAGCAGTACTTC	CALTGGIYEQYF
.	TRBV7-9	TRBJ1-3	.	TGTGCCAGCACCAGACCCGAGGCAGGAAACACCATATATTTT	CASTRPEAGNTIYF
.	TRBV19	TRBJ2-3	.	TGTGCCAGTAGCCACTCCGGGACTTTCGCTAGCACAGATACGCAGTATTTT	CASSHSGTFASTDTQYF
.	TRBV10-3	TRBJ2-3	TRBD1	TGTGCCATCAGAGGACAGGGAAGCGCAGATACGCAGTATTTT	CAIRGQGSADTQYF
.	TRBV6-1	TRBJ1-2	.	TGTGCCAGCAGTGAATACAGGGTTTCCTATGGCTACACCTTC	CASSEYRVSYGYTF
.	TRBV11-1	TRBJ1-1	.	TGTGCCAGCAGCCTACAGGCTATTGCGCATGGGAAAGCTTTCTTT	CASSLQAIAHGKAFF
.	TRBV11-3	TRBJ2-5	.	TGTGCCAGCAGCTTAGATCTGGAGGAGACCCAGTACTTC	CASSLDLEETQYF
few	TRBV7-9	TRBJ2-1	TRBD1	TGTGCCAGCAGCTTAGCGCGTAGGACAGGGGAACCCAATGAGCAGTTCTTC	CASSLARRTGEPNEQFF
.	TRBV29-1	TRBJ2-5	TRBD2	TGCAGCGGGCGGGAGGCCCAAGAGACCCAGTACTTC	CSGREAQETQYF
.	TRBV7-2	TRBJ2-1	.	TGTGCCAGCAGCGACGGGGACCCCTGGGGTGAGCAGTTCTTC	CASSDGDPWGEQFF
.	TRBV6-6	TRBJ2-1	.	TGTGCCAGCAGTTACTGGCAACCAAGGAACAATGAGCAGTTCTTC	CASSYWQPRNNEQFF
.	TRBV7-2	TRBJ2-3	TRBD1	TGTGCCAGCAGCTTTCGCAGGGGGCGGGGAGATACGCAGTATTTT	CASSFRRGRGDTQYF
.	TRBV11-3	TRBJ2-1	.	TGTGCCAGCAGCTTGAGTAATGAGCAGTTCTTC	CASSLSNEQFF
.	TRBV5-4	TRBJ2-5	.	TGTGCCAGCAGCCTGTTAAGGGACTCTACCAAAGAGACCCAGTACTTC	CASSLLRDSTKETQYF
once	TRBV5-4	TRBJ2-6	TRBD1	TGTGCCAGCAGCTTCCAAAACAGGGGGACTGGGGCCAACGTCCTGACTTTC	CASSFQNRGTGANVLTF
.	TRBV5-4	TRBJ2-5	.	TGTGCCAGCAGGGGAAATTTAGAGACCCAGTACTTC	CASRGNLETQYF
.	TRBV2	TRBJ2-7	TRBD2	TGTGCCAGCAGCCGACTAGCGGGGGCCTCCGAGCAGTACTTC	CASSRLAGASEQYF